This record looks at one TCR beta chain sequence and its context. Sequencing targeted TCR beta in T cells from blood (CD8+ and CD4+). TEMRA cells were FACS-enriched, while CD8+ and CD4+ T cells were negatively isolated. The sample originates from a study of CD8 T cells in Susac syndrome. With random hexamers, reverse transcription was performed on about 0.5 to 1 ug of RNA. The method of amplification for TCR beta CDR3 was immunoSEQ multiplex PCR, covering 54 Vbeta and 13 Jbeta. TCRdb processed the immunoSEQ multiplex PCR reads anew with MiXCR; each CDR3 protein has one entry. The table shows some 150,000 distinct CDR3 sequences, with just under 97% occurring only once. Sequencing was done on a sample of CD8+ T cells from PBMCs. The sequence came from a human donor with multiple sclerosis.

The CDR3 loop reads CSVPGRNTYEQYF. CDR3 bases: TGCAGCGTTCCGGGACGGAATACCTACGAGCAGTACTTC. The chain is built from TRBV29-1 and TRBJ2-7; D may correspond to TRBD1 or TRBD2 (5 bases each). Germline CDR1 SQVTM, CDR2 ANQGSEA. This CDR3 spans 13 amino acids. V was shortened by 5 bases and J by 2 bases, with 13 bases between the two germline ends.